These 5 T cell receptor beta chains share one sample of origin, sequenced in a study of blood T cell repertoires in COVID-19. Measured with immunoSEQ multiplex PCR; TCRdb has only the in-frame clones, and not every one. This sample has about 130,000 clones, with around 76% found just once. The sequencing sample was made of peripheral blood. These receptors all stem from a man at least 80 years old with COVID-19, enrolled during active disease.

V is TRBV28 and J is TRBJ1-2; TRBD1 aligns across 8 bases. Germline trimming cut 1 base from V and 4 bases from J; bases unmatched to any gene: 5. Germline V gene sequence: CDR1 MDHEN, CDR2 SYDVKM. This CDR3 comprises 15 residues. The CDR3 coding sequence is TGTGCCAGCAGTTTATCAGGGGGCAAAAGCTATGGCTACACCTTC. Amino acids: CASSLSGGKSYGYTF.

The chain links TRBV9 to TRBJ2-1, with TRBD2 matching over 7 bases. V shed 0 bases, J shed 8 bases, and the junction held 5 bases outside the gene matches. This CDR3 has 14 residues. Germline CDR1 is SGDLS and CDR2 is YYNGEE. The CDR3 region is CASSVAGGGYEQFF. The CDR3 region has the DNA TGTGCCAGCAGCGTAGCGGGAGGCGGGTATGAGCAGTTCTTC.

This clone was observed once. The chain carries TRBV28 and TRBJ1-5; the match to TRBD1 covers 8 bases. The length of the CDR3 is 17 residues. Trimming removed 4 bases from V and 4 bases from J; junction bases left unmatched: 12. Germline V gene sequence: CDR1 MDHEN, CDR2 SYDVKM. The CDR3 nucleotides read TGTGCCAGCAGTTCCTCCCGGGACAGGATTACTAATCAGCCCCAGCATTTT. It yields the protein CASSSSRDRITNQPQHF. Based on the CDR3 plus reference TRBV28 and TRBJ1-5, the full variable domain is DVKVTQSSRYLVKRTGEKVFLECVQDMDHENMFWYRQDPGLGLRLIYFSYDVKMKEKGDIPEGYSVSREKKERFSLILESASTNQTSMYLCASSSSRDRITNQPQHFGDGTRLSIL.

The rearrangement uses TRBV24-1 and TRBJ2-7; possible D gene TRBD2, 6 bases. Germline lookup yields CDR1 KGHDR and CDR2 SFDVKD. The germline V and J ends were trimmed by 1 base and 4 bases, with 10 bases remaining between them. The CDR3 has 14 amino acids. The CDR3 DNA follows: TGTGCCACCAGTGATTTAGGGACTCCGTACGAGCAGTACTTC. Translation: CATSDLGTPYEQYF.

The CDR3 loop is CASSPSGLSQYF. The CDR3 DNA sequence: TGTGCCAGCAGCCCTAGTGGATTGTCCCAGTACTTC. V gene TRBV14 combines with J gene TRBJ2-5; D gene uncertain. The CDR3 length is 12 residues. Germline V gene sequence: CDR1 SGHDN, CDR2 FVKESK. The V and J ends lost 4 bases and 9 bases respectively, with 12 bases between them.